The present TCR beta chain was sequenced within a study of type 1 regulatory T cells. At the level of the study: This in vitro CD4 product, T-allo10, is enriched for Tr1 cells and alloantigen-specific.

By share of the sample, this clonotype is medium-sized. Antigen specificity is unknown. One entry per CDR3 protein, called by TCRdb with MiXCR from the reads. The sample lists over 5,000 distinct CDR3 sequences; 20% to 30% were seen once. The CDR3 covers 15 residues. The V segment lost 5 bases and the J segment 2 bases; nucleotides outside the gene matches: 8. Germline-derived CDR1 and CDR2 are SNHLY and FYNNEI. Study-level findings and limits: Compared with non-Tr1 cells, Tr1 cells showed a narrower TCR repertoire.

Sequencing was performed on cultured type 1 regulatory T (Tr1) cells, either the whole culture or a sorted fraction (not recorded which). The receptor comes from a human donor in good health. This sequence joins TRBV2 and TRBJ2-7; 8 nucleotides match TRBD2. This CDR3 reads CASSPQRGPTYEQYF. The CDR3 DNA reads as TGTGCCAGCAGTCCCCAGCGGGGGCCCACCTACGAGCAGTACTTC. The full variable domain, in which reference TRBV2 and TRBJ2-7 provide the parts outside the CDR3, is EPEVTQTPSHQVTQMGQEVILRCVPISNHLYFYWYRQILGQKVEFLVSFYNNEISEKSEIFDDQFSVERPDGSNFTLKIRSTKLEDSAMYFCASSPQRGPTYEQYFGPGTRLTVT.